This T cell receptor beta chain was sequenced for a study of shared clonotypes between healthy human individuals. The CDR3 runs to 14 residues. Germline V gene lookup returns CDR1 MNHNY and CDR2 SVGAGI (reference sequence). Trimming shortened V by 0 bases and J by 2 bases, and 7 bases separated the two germline ends. The protocol was immunoSEQ multiplex PCR, while the TCRdb copy is restricted to in-frame clones and leaves out a portion. Here the sample spans approximately 330,000 clones, 73% being singletons. Those who donated were healthy HIV-negative adults, with no recent acute infections or vaccinations reported.

The chain uses TRBV6-6 and TRBJ2-5; D may be TRBD2 (5 bases). The source material was memory CD4+ T cells sorted from blood. Subset defined: CD45RA-negative fraction. The clonotype comes from a young man in good health. DNA of the CDR3: TGTGCCAGCAGTTACTCAGAGCGGCAAGAGACCCAGTACTTC. Protein: CASSYSERQETQYF.